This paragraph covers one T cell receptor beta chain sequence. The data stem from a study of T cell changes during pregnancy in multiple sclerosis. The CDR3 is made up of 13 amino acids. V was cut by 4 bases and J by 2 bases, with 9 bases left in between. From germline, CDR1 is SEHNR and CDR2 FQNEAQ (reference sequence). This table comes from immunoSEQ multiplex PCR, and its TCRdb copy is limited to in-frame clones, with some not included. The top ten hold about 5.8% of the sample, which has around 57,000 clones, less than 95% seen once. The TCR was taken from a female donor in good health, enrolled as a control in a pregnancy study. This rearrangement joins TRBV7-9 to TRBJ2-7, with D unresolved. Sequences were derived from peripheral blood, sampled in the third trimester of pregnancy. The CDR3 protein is CASSSDGAYEQYF. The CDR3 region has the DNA TGTGCCAGCAGCTCTGACGGAGCCTACGAGCAGTACTTC.